This TCR beta chain is from a study of cytomegalovirus exposure and HLA in healthy donors. Study-level background: Membership in the Caucasian-associated ancestry cluster was found for around 85% of a few hundred genotyped donors. General observations from the study: Confirmation in vitro established that a few CMV-associated chains were specific for CMV antigens. The authors later found TCR association rates varying by HLA locus, with DRB1 most and HLA-C fewest.

Trimming took off 0 bases at V and 5 bases at J, with 12 bases between the two ends. Germline V gene lookup returns CDR1 SGDLS and CDR2 YYNGEE. This CDR3 has 14 amino acids. Vbeta (60) and Jbeta (13) primers were used in the PCR. Clones were sequenced by immunoSEQ multiplex PCR, and TCRdb holds only the in-frame ones, with some missing. The table records 150,000 or so clones, over 80% of them present only once. This clone has just a few counts. Its antigen remains unknown. The sequencing input was PBMCs. This chain joins TRBV9 and TRBJ2-7, with D unclear. This TCR was recovered from a male donor in good health and CMV-seropositive. The CDR3 spells CASSVEQALDEQYF. For the CDR3, the DNA is TGTGCCAGCAGCGTAGAGCAGGCATTGGACGAGCAGTACTTC.